A selection of T cell receptor beta chains follows, all from one sample in a study of T cell repertoires in cytomegalovirus infection. TCRdb reprocessed the reads with MiXCR, giving one entry per CDR3 protein. The sample records roughly 150,000 distinct CDR3 sequences, over 30% being singletons. No cognate antigen is known for these TCRs. The specimen comprised CD8+ T cells from cultured PBMCs, sampled from culture after CMV antigen stimulation. Receptor source: a human donor in good health (CMV status not recorded). Some clones in this sample may be carry-over from other donors' samples. CDR3s include the opening cysteine and the closing phenylalanine or tryptophan. Fields, in order: CDR3 DNA, CDR3 protein, D gene, J gene, V gene, clone size. D genes are given only for firm matches. Clone sizes are given selectively: once, few, many, or a class where the clone is expanded.

TGTGCCAGTAGTATGGCGGCAGGTCCCTACGAGCAGTACTTC,CASSMAAGPYEQYF,.,TRBJ2-7,TRBV19,.
TGCGCCAGCAGCCAAGATCAGGGGGCGATCGAGCAGTACTTC,CASSQDQGAIEQYF,TRBD1,TRBJ2-7,TRBV4-1,many
TGTGCCGTCACAGACGGGTCTACCTACGAGCAGTACTTC,CAVTDGSTYEQYF,.,TRBJ2-7,TRBV24-1,many
TGTGCTAGTGGTTTGGTAATGCACAATGAGCAGTTCTTC,CASGLVMHNEQFF,.,TRBJ2-1,TRBV12-5,.
TGTGCCAGCAGTGAAGCGCTTAGGACTGCCGGGAACAATGAGCAGTTCTTC,CASSEALRTAGNNEQFF,.,TRBJ2-1,TRBV2,.
TGTGCCTTAAAGGTCACTGAAGCTTTCTTT,CALKVTEAFF,.,TRBJ1-1,TRBV2,.
TGTGCCAGCAGTGGTTGGGCGGGGACCATCTACGAGCAGTACTTC,CASSGWAGTIYEQYF,.,TRBJ2-7,TRBV27,.
TGCAGCGTGACCCGGGACGCGAGCTCCTACAATGAGCAGTTCTTC,CSVTRDASSYNEQFF,.,TRBJ2-1,TRBV29-1,few
TGCGCCAGCAGCTTGGATGCTCAGTATGGCTACACCTTC,CASSLDAQYGYTF,.,TRBJ1-2,TRBV5-1,.
TGTGCCAGCAGCCCGCCAACACATTATAGCAATCAGCCCCAGCATTTT,CASSPPTHYSNQPQHF,.,TRBJ1-5,TRBV12-3/TRBV12-4,few
TGTGCCAGCAGTGTGCCCCGGGACAGGGCTTCCTACGAGCAGTACTTC,CASSVPRDRASYEQYF,TRBD1,TRBJ2-7,TRBV2,.
TGTGCCAGCAGCTTAGGAGGGTCGGGGGGTGAGCAGTTCTTC,CASSLGGSGGEQFF,TRBD2,TRBJ2-1,TRBV11-2,once
TGTGCCAGCAGCTCCGGGACAGGGATTGGGAGTAGGACTGAAGCTTTCTTT,CASSSGTGIGSRTEAFF,TRBD1,TRBJ1-1,TRBV6-1,.
TGTGCCAGCAGTTTGTCAGGTGGAGGAGAAAAACTGTTTTTT,CASSLSGGGEKLFF,.,TRBJ1-4,TRBV12-3/TRBV12-4,.
TGTGCCGGCCATTCTGGGGCCAACGTCCTGACTTTC,CAGHSGANVLTF,.,TRBJ2-6,TRBV6-6,.
TGTGCCAGCAGCTTAGTAGCAAACTACGAGCAGTACTTC,CASSLVANYEQYF,.,TRBJ2-7,TRBV7-4,.
TGTGCCAGCAGCTTCCGGGAGGGCACCGGGGAGCTGTTTTTT,CASSFREGTGELFF,TRBD2,TRBJ2-2,TRBV7-6,.
TGTGCCAGTAGTTGGGGAGCGAACACTGAAGCTTTCTTT,CASSWGANTEAFF,.,TRBJ1-1,TRBV19,.
TGTGCCAGCAGTTTCGCGATGAACACTGAAGCTTTCTTT,CASSFAMNTEAFF,.,TRBJ1-1,TRBV28,.
TGTGCCACCAGGGGGACGGAAACCTATGGCTACACCTTC,CATRGTETYGYTF,.,TRBJ1-2,TRBV24-1,few
TGCAGTGCTAGAGATTTGGGGACGGGATTCGGCAATCAGCCCCAGCATTTT,CSARDLGTGFGNQPQHF,.,TRBJ1-5,TRBV20-1,many
TGTGCCAGCAGTTACCTAGGGACTGGCGAGCAGTACTTC,CASSYLGTGEQYF,.,TRBJ2-7,TRBV6-2/TRBV6-3,.
TGTGCCAGCAGTTTCCGCCCGGGCCGACGTTCTGGCAATCAGCCCCAGCATTTT,CASSFRPGRRSGNQPQHF,.,TRBJ1-5,TRBV28,few
TGTGCCAGCAGCCACTTGACAGGGGACAATGAGCAGTTCTTC,CASSHLTGDNEQFF,TRBD1,TRBJ2-1,TRBV3-1,few
TGCAGTGCTAGAGTTTCTTCGAACTATGGCTACACCTTC,CSARVSSNYGYTF,.,TRBJ1-2,TRBV20-1,.
TGTGCCAGCAGCTTAGGGGTAGGGGACACCGAAGCTTTCTTT,CASSLGVGDTEAFF,.,TRBJ1-1,TRBV7-2,few
TGCAGCGTTGTTTCGACAGGAAGAGGGACCCAGTACTTC,CSVVSTGRGTQYF,.,TRBJ2-5,TRBV29-1,.
TGTGCCAGCAGCTTGTCCGAATTGGGGCACGACACTGAAGCTTTCTTT,CASSLSELGHDTEAFF,.,TRBJ1-1,TRBV7-8,many
TGTGCCAGCAGCTTAACGAGACAGGGAGATGAAAAACTGTTTTTT,CASSLTRQGDEKLFF,TRBD1,TRBJ1-4,TRBV7-6,.
TGTGCCAGCAGTTATTCGGGGGTTAGCTCCTACAATGAGCAGTTCTTC,CASSYSGVSSYNEQFF,.,TRBJ2-1,TRBV12-3/TRBV12-4,.
TGTGCCAGCAGTTACTCGACCCAGGGACTAGCGGACCAAGAGACCCAGTACTTC,CASSYSTQGLADQETQYF,TRBD2,TRBJ2-5,TRBV6-2/TRBV6-3,many
TGCGCCAGCAGCCAATCTGGCGGTACCTACGAGCAGTACTTC,CASSQSGGTYEQYF,.,TRBJ2-7,TRBV4-1,.
TGCAGCGTTCGACCCGGGGGTCCGGACAATGAGCAGTTCTTC,CSVRPGGPDNEQFF,.,TRBJ2-1,TRBV29-1,.
TGTGCCAGCAGCTTACAAAGGAGCTCCGGGGAGCTGTTTTTT,CASSLQRSSGELFF,.,TRBJ2-2,TRBV7-6,many
TGTGCCAGCAGCCGGGGCGGGGTAACTGAAGCTTTCTTT,CASSRGGVTEAFF,.,TRBJ1-1,TRBV2,few
TGTGCCAGCGGGGGCGGGGTTGATAATTCACCCCTCCACTTT,CASGGGVDNSPLHF,.,TRBJ1-6,TRBV12-3/TRBV12-4,few
TGTGCCAGCAGCTTAGAGTTGGGGGTTCCTGAAGCTTTCTTT,CASSLELGVPEAFF,.,TRBJ1-1,TRBV7-9,many
TGTGCCAGTGCGAGGGGAAATAGCAATCAGCCCCAGCATTTT,CASARGNSNQPQHF,.,TRBJ1-5,TRBV16,.
TGTGTCAGCAGTGAGTGGTCCTGCAATGAGCAGTTCTTC,CVSSEWSCNEQFF,.,TRBJ2-1,TRBV2,.
TGTGCCAGCAGTTTAGAAGTAGGAGCTTTCTTT,CASSLEVGAFF,.,TRBJ1-1,TRBV7-9,many
TGTGCCAGCAGTTTGGGGGGAAGGTACACTGAAGCTTTCTTT,CASSLGGRYTEAFF,.,TRBJ1-1,TRBV12-3/TRBV12-4,many
TGTGCCAGCAGCCCGGTCGGGCTAGGAAACACCATATATTTT,CASSPVGLGNTIYF,.,TRBJ1-3,TRBV28,few
TGTGCCAGCAGTTACTCCGACCGGGGGAGCACTGAAGCTTTCTTT,CASSYSDRGSTEAFF,.,TRBJ1-1,TRBV6-2/TRBV6-3,.
TGCAGTGCTAGTCTTGCTCCGGACAGGGGGCTGAACATTCAGTACTTC,CSASLAPDRGLNIQYF,TRBD1,TRBJ2-4,TRBV20-1,many
TGTGCCAGCAGCCAAACTCCGGGACCCCGGGGAACAGATACGCAGTATTTT,CASSQTPGPRGTDTQYF,.,TRBJ2-3,TRBV3-1,few
TGTGCCACCTCCCAATCAGGACCAAGTACAGATACGCAGTATTTT,CATSQSGPSTDTQYF,.,TRBJ2-3,TRBV19,.
TGTGCCAGCAGTCTACCCGGACTAGCGGGGCGACAAGAGACCCAGTACTTC,CASSLPGLAGRQETQYF,TRBD2,TRBJ2-5,TRBV27,few
TGTGCCAGCAGTTACTATAGCAAGGATACGCAGTATTTT,CASSYYSKDTQYF,.,TRBJ2-3,TRBV6-5,.
TGTGCCAGCAGCCTACTAGCGGGGGGACCTAATGAGCAGTTCTTC,CASSLLAGGPNEQFF,TRBD2,TRBJ2-1,TRBV11-2,.
TGTGCCAGCATGGCTCCTGGGGGCTGGAATGACAATGAGCAGTTCTTC,CASMAPGGWNDNEQFF,.,TRBJ2-1,TRBV12-3/TRBV12-4,.
TGTGCCAGCAGCCCTATGGGACTAGCGGGGGGGCTTGAGCAGTTCTTC,CASSPMGLAGGLEQFF,TRBD2,TRBJ2-1,TRBV7-3,many
TGTGCCAGCAGTTTTCGACCCTCCGGTGATGAGCAGTTCTTC,CASSFRPSGDEQFF,.,TRBJ2-1,TRBV28,.
TGTGCCAGCAGTTTAGGTCGGGGACTAAACTACGAGCAGTACTTC,CASSLGRGLNYEQYF,TRBD2,TRBJ2-7,TRBV28,.
TGTGCCAGCAGCTTAGTACAGGAACCCCAAGAGACCCAGTACTTC,CASSLVQEPQETQYF,.,TRBJ2-5,TRBV7-6,few